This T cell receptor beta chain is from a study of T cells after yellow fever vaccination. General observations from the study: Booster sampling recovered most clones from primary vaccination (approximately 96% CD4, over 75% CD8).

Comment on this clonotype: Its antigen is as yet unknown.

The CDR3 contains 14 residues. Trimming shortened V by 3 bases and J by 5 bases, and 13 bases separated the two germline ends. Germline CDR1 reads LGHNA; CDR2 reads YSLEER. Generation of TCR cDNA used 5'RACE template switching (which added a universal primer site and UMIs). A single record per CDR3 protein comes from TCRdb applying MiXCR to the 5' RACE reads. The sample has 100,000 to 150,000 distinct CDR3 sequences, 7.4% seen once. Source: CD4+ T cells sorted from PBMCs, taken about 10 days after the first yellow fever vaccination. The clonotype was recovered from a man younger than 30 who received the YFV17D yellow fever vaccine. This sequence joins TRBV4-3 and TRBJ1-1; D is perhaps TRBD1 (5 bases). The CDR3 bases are TGCGCCAGCAGCCAGGTCCAGGGCACGACTGAAGCTTTCTTT. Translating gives CASSQVQGTTEAFF.